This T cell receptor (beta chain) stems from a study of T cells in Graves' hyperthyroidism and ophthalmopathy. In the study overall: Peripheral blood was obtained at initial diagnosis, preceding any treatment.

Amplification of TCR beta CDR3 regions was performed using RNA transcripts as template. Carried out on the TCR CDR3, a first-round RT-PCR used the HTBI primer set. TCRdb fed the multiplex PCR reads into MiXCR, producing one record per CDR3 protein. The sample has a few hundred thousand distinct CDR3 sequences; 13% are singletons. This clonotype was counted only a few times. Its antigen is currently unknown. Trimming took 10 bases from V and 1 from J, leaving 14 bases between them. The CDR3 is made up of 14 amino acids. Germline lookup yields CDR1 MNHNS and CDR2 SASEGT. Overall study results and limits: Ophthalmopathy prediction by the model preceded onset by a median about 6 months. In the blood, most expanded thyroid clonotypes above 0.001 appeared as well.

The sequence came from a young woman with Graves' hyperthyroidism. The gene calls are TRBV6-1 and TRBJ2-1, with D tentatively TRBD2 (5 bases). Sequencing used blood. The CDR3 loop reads CATSTGFSYNEQFF. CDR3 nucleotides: TGTGCCACCAGCACGGGGTTTTCCTACAATGAGCAGTTCTTC.